Listed below are T cell receptor beta chains from one sample, sequenced in a study of CD4 and CD8 cells across lung adenocarcinoma regions. TCRdb fed the PCR reads into MiXCR, producing one record per CDR3 protein. Here the sample spans 9,000 to 10,000 distinct CDR3 sequences, 51% being singletons. Sequenced: CD4+ T cells from the margin of a lung tumor. The source of these receptors is a male donor with lung adenocarcinoma. The CD4 and CD8 labels of this study may be unreliable. Each CDR3 is given with its conserved first and last residue. The D gene is left open where the match is weak. Only part of the rows carry a size: once, few, many, or a class if the clone is expanded.

v_call	j_call	clone_size	d_call	cdr3_nt	cdr3_aa
TRBV27	TRBJ1-2	-	TRBD1	TGTGCCAGCAGTTCTGGTGGACAGGGGAACGGCTACACCTTC	CASSSGGQGNGYTF
TRBV3-1	TRBJ2-5	-	TRBD1	TGTGCCAGCAGCCCCCGGGACAGGGATTACGAAGAGACCCAGTACTTC	CASSPRDRDYEETQYF
TRBV27	TRBJ2-7	-	TRBD1	TGTGCCAGCAGACCCGCCGGGACAGCATACGAGCAGTACTTC	CASRPAGTAYEQYF
TRBV30	TRBJ1-4	few	-	TGTGCCTGGGAAAAGCAGGCAACTAATGAAAAACTGTTTTTT	CAWEKQATNEKLFF
TRBV27	TRBJ2-1	-	TRBD2	TGTGCCAGCAGCAGAGGACTAGCGGGAGCCTACAATGAGCAGTTCTTC	CASSRGLAGAYNEQFF
TRBV6-1	TRBJ2-1	-	TRBD2	TGTGCCAGCACCAGGCGACTAGCGGCATACAATGAGCAGTTCTTC	CASTRRLAAYNEQFF
TRBV6-1	TRBJ1-2	-	TRBD1	TGTGCCAGCAGTGAGGACAGGGGACTCTCGGCTGGCTACACCTTC	CASSEDRGLSAGYTF
TRBV10-2	TRBJ2-5	medium-sized	-	TGCGCCAGCAGTGATTATTTTGCGCTCGCCGATGGGGAGACCCAGTACTTC	CASSDYFALADGETQYF
TRBV6-1	TRBJ1-2	-	TRBD1	TGTGCCAGCAGAACCGACAGGGACCCCTATGGCTACACCTTC	CASRTDRDPYGYTF
TRBV10-3	TRBJ2-1	few	TRBD2	TGTGCCATCAGTGAGCTCGGGGAGCGGGAGGGGCGACTCCACAATGAGCAGTTCTTC	CAISELGEREGRLHNEQFF
TRBV7-2	TRBJ2-7	-	TRBD2	TGTGCCAGCAGCCCGCGGACTAGTTACGAGCAGTACTTC	CASSPRTSYEQYF
TRBV10-3	TRBJ2-5	-	-	TGTGCCATCAGTGCGGCGACTGGGGGGAGAGACAAAGATACGCAGTACTTC	CAISAATGGRDKDTQYF
TRBV6-5	TRBJ2-1	few	TRBD2	TGTGCCAGCAGTTACGGGACTAGCGGGAAGAATGAGCAGTTCTTC	CASSYGTSGKNEQFF
TRBV6-1	TRBJ2-7	-	-	TGTGCCACCGACAAGACCTACGAGCAGTACTTC	CATDKTYEQYF
TRBV6-1	TRBJ2-2	-	-	TGTGCCAGCCGACAGTCGAACACCGATGAGCTGTATTTT	CASRQSNTDELYF
TRBV6-1	TRBJ2-3	-	TRBD1	TGTGCCAGCGGGACAGTGGAAAGCACAGATACGCAGTATTTT	CASGTVESTDTQYF
TRBV27	TRBJ2-5	-	-	TGTGCCAGCAGTTTCCAAGCCTCTGAGCAGTACTTC	CASSFQASEQYF
TRBV4-1	TRBJ2-1	medium-sized	TRBD1	TGCGCCAGCAGCCATGACACCCCAGGGGGCTTCTACAATGAGCAGTTCTTC	CASSHDTPGGFYNEQFF